The TCR beta chain described here comes from a study of graft-versus-host responses after intestinal transplantation. Overall study: Isolated intestinal, liver-intestinal, or multivisceral transplants were what recipients had.

Germline V gene sequence: CDR1 SGHVS, CDR2 FNYEAQ. The CDR3 spans 15 residues. Trimming stripped 5 bases from V and 7 bases from J, with 18 bases between. Findings and caveats of the study: Recipient marrow contained GvH clones, some of which appeared first in ileum or blood. Early post-transplant HvG declines showed an association with peak circulating GvH clone levels.

This clone was observed a single time. Its antigen is not known. This table comes from immunoSEQ multiplex PCR, and its TCRdb copy is limited to in-frame clones, with some not included. Found here are approximately 25,000 clones, roughly 86% of them singletons; the top ten hold just over 0.9%. Sequenced material: unstimulated CD8+ T cells sorted from spleen or lymph node cells, taken before transplant. The receptor comes from a human donor who was the organ donor for an intestinal transplant. The V gene is TRBV7-6, the J gene TRBJ1-5; tentative D call: TRBD1 (5 bases). This CDR3 reads CASSRGAGERQPQHF. The CDR3 DNA follows: TGTGCCAGCAGCAGGGGCGCGGGGGAAAGACAGCCCCAGCATTTT.